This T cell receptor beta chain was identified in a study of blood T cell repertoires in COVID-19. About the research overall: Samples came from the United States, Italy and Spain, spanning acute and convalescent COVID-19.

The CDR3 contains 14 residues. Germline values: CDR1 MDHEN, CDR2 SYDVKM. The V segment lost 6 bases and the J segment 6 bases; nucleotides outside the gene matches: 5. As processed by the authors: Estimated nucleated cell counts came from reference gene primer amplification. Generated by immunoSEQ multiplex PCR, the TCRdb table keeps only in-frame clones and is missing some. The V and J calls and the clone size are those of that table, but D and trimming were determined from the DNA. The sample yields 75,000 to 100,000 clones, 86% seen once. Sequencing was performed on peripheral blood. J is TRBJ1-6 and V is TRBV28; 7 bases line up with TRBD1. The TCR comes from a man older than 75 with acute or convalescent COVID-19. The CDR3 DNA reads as TGTGCCAGCAGGGGGGACAGTCGTAATTCACCCCTCCACTTT. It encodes CASRGDSRNSPLHF.